One sample yielded the 22 T cell receptor beta chains listed below, sequenced in a study of Ad26.COV2.S vaccination and SARS-CoV-2 variants (TCRdb year 2021). The treatment or condition tag for this specimen amounts to: approximately 18 received Ad26.COV2.S at low or high dose, single or two shots; 5 received placebo; per-sample allocation not given. Repertoires of vaccine and placebo recipients were sequenced from samples collected on day 63 after the first injection. Library construction relied on the immunoSEQ multiplex PCR assay. TCRdb holds this immuneACCESS table with in-frame rearrangements only. Some clones are missing; in checked studies, unresolved V genes explain under half, and the rest has no known cause. The sample records a few hundred thousand clones, about nine tenths of which are singletons. The ten largest clones represent about 1.9% of the sample. The sequencing here drew on peripheral blood, taken in a trial of Ad26.COV2.S vaccine versus placebo. The receptor set was obtained from a person between 18 and 59 years old who received the Ad26.COV2.S COVID-19 vaccine or a placebo.

This sequence joins TRBV28 and TRBJ1-1; D might be TRBD1 (5 bases). Germline CDR1 and CDR2: MDHEN and SYDVKM. This CDR3 has 15 amino acids. Trimming pared 6 bases from V and 6 bases from J, leaving 20 bases between. The CDR3 region is CASSAATGTWAEAFF. The CDR3 nucleotides are TGTGCCAGCAGCGCTGCGACCGGGACCTGGGCTGAAGCTTTCTTT.

This clone has just a few counts. The chain links TRBV19 to TRBJ2-7; TRBD1 matches 7 bases. Germline V gene data show CDR1 as LNHDA and CDR2 as SQIVND (reference sequence). The J segment lost 0 bases and the V segment lost 8 bases, leaving 7 bases of the junction unmatched. This CDR3 is built from 14 residues. The CDR3 loop is CASSIRDSSYEQYF. CDR3 coding DNA: TGTGCCAGTTCCATCCGGGACAGCTCCTACGAGCAGTACTTC.

J is TRBJ2-1 and V is TRBV6-5; perhaps TRBD1 as D (5 bases). The CDR3 has 14 residues. The germline V gene has CDR1 MNHEY and CDR2 SVGAGI. Trimming stripped 8 bases from V and 5 bases from J, with 16 bases between. For the CDR3, the DNA is TGTGCCAGCTTGGGGCCCTGGACCAACAATGAGCAGTTCTTC. Translated, it gives CASLGPWTNNEQFF.

V and J are TRBV27 and TRBJ2-3; D unclear. Germline V CDR1 and CDR2: MNHEY, SMNVEV (reference sequence). The CDR3 runs to 13 residues. V lost 6 bases and J 2 bases, leaving 9 bases between the germline ends. CDR3 nucleotides: TGTGCCAGCAGCCTACCTTACACAGATACGCAGTATTTT. Translated: CASSLPYTDTQYF.

This chain joins TRBV6-1 and TRBJ2-3; unclear D gene. Trimming took 1 base from V and 7 from J, leaving 12 bases between them. Germline V gene data show CDR1 as MNHNS and CDR2 as SASEGT. This CDR3 is built from 14 residues. The CDR3 coding sequence is TGTGCCAGCAGTGAAGGTGGGAAAGCGAATACGCAGTATTTT. It yields the protein CASSEGGKANTQYF.

This clone has a single count. The chain uses TRBV28 and TRBJ2-1; 14 bases line up with TRBD2. The CDR3 has 19 amino acids. The germline V gene encodes CDR1 MDHEN and CDR2 SYDVKM. V shed 3 bases and J 9 bases; nucleotides not matched to a gene: 16. The CDR3 loop is CASSFSPHTGLAGAGEQFF. The CDR3 region has the DNA TGTGCCAGCAGTTTCTCCCCACATACGGGACTAGCGGGAGCCGGTGAGCAGTTCTTC.

The V gene is TRBV6-6, the J gene TRBJ1-2; perhaps TRBD1 as D (6 bases). CDR3 length: 16 residues. V was trimmed by 3 bases and J by 3 bases, leaving 17 bases between them. Germline V gives CDR1 MNHNY, CDR2 SVGAGI (reference sequence). The CDR3 DNA is TGTGCCAGCAGTTATGCGACCCAAGGGGGGGACTATGGCTACACCTTC. Translation: CASSYATQGGDYGYTF.

Comments on this clone: At the DNA level, this CDR3 is encoded by other sequences in the same sample as well. CDR3 loop: CASSLGYEQYF. The DNA of the CDR3 is TGTGCCAGCAGCTTGGGCTACGAGCAGTACTTC. The rearrangement joins TRBV5-6 to TRBJ2-7, with no clear D. CDR3 length: 11 residues. The germline V gene encodes CDR1 SGHDT and CDR2 YYEEEE. Trimming cost V 0 bases and J 3 bases, with 1 base left between them.

The chain joins TRBV15 to TRBJ2-3; the D is unclear. Trimming stripped 0 bases from V and 4 bases from J, with 8 bases between. The CDR3 totals 14 residues. Germline values: CDR1 LNHNV, CDR2 YYDKDF (reference sequence). Here the CDR3 DNA reads TGTGCCACCAGCAGAGATCTTGCAGCAGATACGCAGTATTTT. It specifies CATSRDLAADTQYF.

The gene calls are TRBV27 and TRBJ1-6; D perhaps matches TRBD1 (6 bases). The CDR3 consists of 15 residues. Germline V gene data show CDR1 as MNHEY and CDR2 as SMNVEV (reference sequence). V was clipped by 4 bases and J by 7 bases, with 14 bases between them. CDR3 region: CASSSRGSRNSPLHF. The CDR3 nucleotides read TGTGCCAGCAGTTCCAGGGGTAGCAGGAATTCACCCCTCCACTTT.

The gene calls are TRBV27 and TRBJ2-2; no clear D gene. The V and J ends lost 0 bases and 5 bases respectively, with 13 bases between them. CDR1 is MNHEY, CDR2 SMNVEV, per germline (reference sequence). The CDR3 extends over 16 amino acids. The CDR3 bases are TGTGCCAGCAGTTTATCGGCCGCGGTTTGGACCGGGGAGCTGTTTTTT. Translation: CASSLSAAVWTGELFF.

The genes are TRBV12-3 or TRBV12-4 and TRBJ2-3; D not resolved. V was trimmed by 2 bases and J by 8 bases, leaving 8 bases between them. The CDR3 totals 12 residues. CDR3 coding DNA: TGTGCCAGCAGTTTAACAAAAAGTACGCAGTATTTT. The encoded protein is CASSLTKSTQYF.

V is TRBV3-1 (or the pseudogene TRBV3-2) and J is TRBJ1-6, with a tentative D call TRBD1 (5 bases). The CDR3 covers 15 residues. Trimming took off 0 bases at V and 6 bases at J, with 9 bases between the two ends. CDR1 and CDR2 from the germline V gene are LGHDT and YNNKEL (reference sequence). The CDR3 nucleotides read TGTGCCAGCAGCCAAGAACAGACAGTTAATTCACCCCTCCACTTT. As protein: CASSQEQTVNSPLHF.

V and J are TRBV7-6 and TRBJ1-6; a possible D gene is TRBD1 (5 bases). V lost 5 bases, J lost 9 bases, and 11 bases lay in between. Germline V gives CDR1 SGHVS, CDR2 FNYEAQ. The CDR3 runs 13 residues. The CDR3 coding sequence is TGTGCCAGCAGCAGCGGGACGAGTTCACCCCTCCACTTT. It is translated as CASSSGTSSPLHF.

The rearrangement joins TRBV27 to TRBJ1-6, with TRBD1 as a possible D gene (6 bases). With 6 bases removed from V and 9 bases from J, the gap between germline ends came to 18 bases. This CDR3 comprises 15 residues. Germline V CDR1 and CDR2: MNHEY, SMNVEV (reference sequence). CDR3 residues: CASSRGTGGGSPLHF. For the CDR3, the DNA is TGTGCCAGCAGCCGGGGGACGGGGGGCGGTTCACCCCTCCACTTT.

J is TRBJ1-1 and V is TRBV12-3 or TRBV12-4; D perhaps matches TRBD1 (5 bases). V was cut by 11 bases and J by 3 bases, with 13 bases left in between. The CDR3 totals 12 residues. The CDR3 protein is CAAKGMYTEAFF. The CDR3 nucleotides read TGTGCCGCAAAGGGGATGTACACTGAAGCTTTCTTT.

The chain combines TRBV27 with TRBJ1-1, with a tentative D call TRBD1 (6 bases). V was shortened by 2 bases and J by 6 bases, with 13 bases between the two germline ends. Germline V lookup: CDR1 MNHEY, CDR2 SMNVEV (reference sequence). The CDR3 covers 14 residues. CDR3 in amino acids: CASSLGRGGAEAFF. CDR3 nucleotide sequence: TGTGCCAGCAGTTTAGGCAGGGGAGGAGCTGAAGCTTTCTTT.

The table lists this clone with a count of one. This chain uses TRBV6-2 or TRBV6-3 with TRBJ2-1; D may match TRBD1 or TRBD2 (5 bases each). Between the trimmed V and J ends, which lost 6 bases and 7 bases, there was a span of 10 bases. CDR1 is MNHEY, CDR2 SVGEGT, per germline. This CDR3 spans 12 amino acids. The DNA for the CDR3 is TGTGCCAGCAGCCTGGGGGTAAATGAGCAGTTCTTC. As protein: CASSLGVNEQFF.

This rearrangement joins TRBV19 to TRBJ1-5, with D perhaps matching TRBD1 (5 bases). There are 16 residues in the CDR3. V was shortened by 3 bases and J by 0 bases, with 12 bases between the two germline ends. Per germline, CDR1 LNHDA and CDR2 SQIVND (reference sequence). The CDR3 DNA reads as TGTGCCAGTAGTATCCCGACAGCCCTTAGCAATCAGCCCCAGCATTTT. This translates into CASSIPTALSNQPQHF.

The chain couples TRBV15 to TRBJ2-3; no firm D call. Germline V gene sequence: CDR1 LNHNV, CDR2 YYDKDF (reference sequence). The CDR3 runs to 15 residues. V lost 1 base, J lost 1 base, and 9 bases lay in between. The CDR3 DNA is TGTGCCACCAGCAGAGTTTCCCTCGGCACAGATACGCAGTATTTT. This encodes CATSRVSLGTDTQYF.

The genes are TRBV7-9 and TRBJ2-2, with 7 bases aligning to TRBD2. V lost 5 bases and J lost 7; bases outside the gene matches: 13. The CDR3 is made up of 16 amino acids. Germline loops: CDR1 SEHNR, CDR2 FQNEAQ (reference sequence). This chain's CDR3 is CASSPRLASLIGELFF. As DNA, the CDR3 is TGTGCCAGCAGCCCCCGACTAGCTTCGTTGATCGGGGAGCTGTTTTTT.

J is TRBJ1-2 and V is TRBV28; the D gene is possibly TRBD1 (5 bases). The CDR3 runs to 16 residues. Trimming left V 4 bases short and J 4 bases short, with 19 bases between. Germline CDR1 is MDHEN and CDR2 is SYDVKM. The CDR3 DNA is TGTGCCAGCAGTTCCGGGGGACGGCCGAGGGTCTATGGCTACACCTTC. Translating gives CASSSGGRPRVYGYTF.